This T cell receptor beta chain was captured by sequencing in a study of blood T cell repertoires in COVID-19. Study-wide context: Nucleic acid was either cDNA or gDNA, and it came from T cells, B-cell-depleted T cells, or PBMCs.

Trimming pared 0 bases from V and 13 bases from J, leaving 13 bases between. The CDR3 extends over 13 amino acids. Germline CDR1 is KGHSH and CDR2 is LQKENI. Original data processing: Nucleated cell number was recorded as an estimate derived from reference gene primer amplification. The method was immunoSEQ multiplex PCR; TCRdb's version includes in-frame clones alone and lacks a portion of them. The V and J calls and the clone size are those of that table, but D and trimming were determined from the DNA. In the table there are about 210,000 clones, about 92% of which are singletons. The rearrangement joins TRBV18 to TRBJ2-1, with D perhaps matching TRBD1 (6 bases). Sequencing used peripheral blood. The sequence came from a man aged 25-45 years with acute or convalescent COVID-19. The DNA for the CDR3 is TGTGCCAGCTCACCACCGTCCGACAGGTCCCAGTTCTTC. Amino acid sequence: CASSPPSDRSQFF.